The next 15 T cell receptor beta chains were all read from a single sample in a study of T cell repertoires in cytomegalovirus infection. TCRdb ran MiXCR on the reads and lists one entry per CDR3 protein. The sample shows 490,000 or so distinct CDR3 sequences, roughly 10% of them seen only once. Sequences were obtained from PBMCs. Every receptor here comes from a human donor in good health (CMV status not recorded). Some clones in this sample may be carry-over from other donors' samples.

This clonotype was detected ten times or more. The rearrangement links TRBV7-9 to TRBJ2-5, with TRBD1 identical over 7 bases. After removal of 3 bases from V and 0 bases from J, the junction contained 4 bases not matched to a gene. The CDR3 sequence is 15 residues long. The germline CDR1 and CDR2 sequences are SEHNR and FQNEAQ (reference sequence). CDR3 residues: CASSFRTGDQETQYF. CDR3 in DNA: TGTGCCAGCAGCTTCAGGACAGGCGACCAAGAGACCCAGTACTTC. Complete variable domain (other parts from reference TRBV7-9 and TRBJ2-5): DTGVSQNPRHKITKRGQNVTFRCDPISEHNRLYWYRQTLGQGPEFLTYFQNEAQLEKSRLLSDRFSAERPKGSFSTLEIQRTEQGDSAMYLCASSFRTGDQETQYFGPGTRLLVL.

In the case of this clonotype: Given a far larger clone just one base away, this is likely a sequencing read error. The rearrangement joins TRBV9 to TRBJ2-7; 8 bases line up with TRBD1. The CDR3 totals 14 residues. V shed 0 bases, J shed 2 bases, and the junction held 1 base outside the gene matches. The germline V gene has CDR1 SGDLS and CDR2 YYNGEE. This CDR3 reads CASSVGQGTYEQYF. The CDR3 nucleotides are TGTGCCAGCAGCGTAGGACAGGGGACCTACGAGCAGTACTTC.

This clonotype was counted ten times or more. The gene calls are TRBV27 and TRBJ2-1; TRBD2 matches at 8 bases. CDR1 and CDR2 from the germline V gene are MNHEY and SMNVEV (reference sequence). The V segment lost 3 bases and the J segment 3 bases; nucleotides outside the gene matches: 7. The CDR3 consists of 16 residues. CDR3 coding DNA: TGTGCCAGCAGTTTTAAATCCGGGACTAGCTACAATGAGCAGTTCTTC. It yields the protein CASSFKSGTSYNEQFF.

In the case of this clonotype: A much more abundant neighbour one base away suggests this may be a read error. The rearrangement joins TRBV20-1 to TRBJ2-3; the match to TRBD2 covers 12 bases. Germline V CDR1 and CDR2: DFQATT, SNEGSKA (reference sequence). The CDR3 consists of 15 residues. CDR3 nucleotide sequence: TGCAGTGCCTTAGGACTAGCGGGACGGACAGATACGCGGTATTTT. Amino acid sequence: CSALGLAGRTDTRYF.

This clonotype came up many times. The J gene is TRBJ1-2, the V gene TRBV28; D gene uncertain. This CDR3 comprises 12 residues. The germline V gene encodes CDR1 MDHEN and CDR2 SYDVKM. V was cut by 1 base and J by 5 bases, with 5 bases left in between. The CDR3 here is CASSLSFYGYTF. The CDR3 nucleotides read TGTGCCAGCAGTTTATCCTTTTATGGCTACACCTTC.

This clonotype was seen at least ten times. This chain joins TRBV7-2 and TRBJ2-3; D is perhaps TRBD2 (5 bases). From germline, CDR1 is SGHTA and CDR2 FQGNSA. The CDR3 runs 14 residues. Trimming took off 5 bases at V and 4 bases at J, with 13 bases between the two ends. CDR3: CASSTRRTPDTQYF. Written as DNA, the CDR3 is TGTGCCAGCAGCACCCGGAGGACCCCAGATACGCAGTATTTT.

This clonotype was picked up many times. The chain employs TRBV5-1 and TRBJ2-1, with D possibly being TRBD1 (6 bases). CDR3 length equals 14 residues. Trimming left V 1 base short and J 5 bases short, with 10 bases between. The germline gives CDR1 SGHRS, CDR2 YFSETQ. CDR3 amino acids: CASSLLYRDNEQFF. In nucleotides, the CDR3 is TGCGCCAGCAGCTTGCTTTACAGGGACAATGAGCAGTTCTTC.

This clonotype has at least ten counts. J is TRBJ2-1 and V is TRBV7-9; 9 bases agree with TRBD2. The CDR3 length is 16 residues. CDR1 SEHNR and CDR2 FQNEAQ come from the germline V gene (reference sequence). Trimming removed 5 bases from V and 5 bases from J; junction bases left unmatched: 10. The CDR3: CASSLIAGAPHNEQFF. The CDR3 DNA reads as TGTGCCAGCAGCCTTATAGCGGGAGCCCCACACAATGAGCAGTTCTTC.

This clonotype was seen many times. This chain joins TRBV11-3 and TRBJ2-2, with D hard to call. Germline V gene lookup returns CDR1 SGHNT and CDR2 YENEEA. V lost 2 bases to trimming and J lost 5 bases, with 6 bases between them. CDR3 length equals 13 residues. The CDR3 bases are TGTGCCAGCAGCTTACTAGTGACCGGGGAGCTGTTTTTT. Protein sequence: CASSLLVTGELFF.

This clonotype was found many times. The rearrangement uses TRBV10-3 and TRBJ2-3; weak D call: TRBD1 (5 bases). The CDR3 is 15 amino acids. V was trimmed by 3 bases and J by 3 bases, leaving 13 bases between them. In germline, CDR1 is ENHRY, CDR2 SYGVKD. The CDR3 protein is CAISEKDTLTDTQYF. Here the CDR3 DNA reads TGTGCCATCAGTGAAAAGGACACCTTGACAGATACGCAGTATTTT.

This clonotype was detected ten times or more. The chain recombines TRBV7-9 with TRBJ2-3; unclear D gene. The germline V and J ends were trimmed by 8 bases and 8 bases, with 20 bases remaining between them. This CDR3 has 14 residues. Per the germline V gene, CDR1 is SEHNR and CDR2 is FQNEAQ (reference sequence). This CDR3 is CASEEGSPPGTQYF. CDR3 coding DNA: TGTGCCAGCGAGGAAGGGTCCCCCCCCGGTACGCAGTATTTT.

The chain links TRBV20-1 to TRBJ2-1, with 7 bases matching TRBD2. There are 15 residues in the CDR3. The V gene's germline CDR1 is DFQATT and CDR2 SNEGSKA (reference sequence). Trimming took 0 bases from V and 3 from J; bases not matched to a gene: 5. The CDR3 is CSARDGSSGYNEQFF. CDR3 nucleotide sequence: TGCAGTGCTAGAGATGGGTCTAGCGGCTACAATGAGCAGTTCTTC.

There are many counts of this clonotype. The chain recombines TRBV27 with TRBJ1-3; D is unresolved. V lost 2 bases, J lost 0 bases, and 5 bases lay in between. Germline CDR1 is MNHEY and CDR2 is SMNVEV (reference sequence). This CDR3 region has 14 residues. The CDR3 DNA sequence: TGTGCCAGCAGTTTAGTAGGCTCTGGAAACACCATATATTTT. It encodes CASSLVGSGNTIYF.

This clonotype appeared many times. The rearrangement links TRBV15 to TRBJ2-7; TRBD1 aligns across 10 bases. CDR1 and CDR2 from the germline V gene are LNHNV and YYDKDF (reference sequence). The CDR3 totals 14 residues. The junction had 5 bases not matched to a gene; V was cut back by 6 bases and J by 3 bases. The CDR3 region is CATSSGTGDYEQYF. For the CDR3, the DNA is TGTGCCACCAGTTCTGGGACAGGGGACTACGAGCAGTACTTC.

This clonotype was seen ten or more times. The chain links TRBV7-8 to TRBJ2-3; tentative D call: TRBD2 (7 bases). V dropped 7 bases and J dropped 2 bases, with 22 bases sitting between them. The germline V gene encodes CDR1 SGHVS and CDR2 FQNEAQ. The length of the CDR3 is 17 residues. The CDR3, as DNA: TGTGCCAGCACCCCACCCTCTGGCGGGGGCCTCACAGATACGCAGTATTTT. It is translated as CASTPPSGGGLTDTQYF. Full variable domain (rest looked up from reference TRBV7-8 and TRBJ2-3): GAGVSQSPRYKVAKRGQDVALRCDPISGHVSLFWYQQALGQGPEFLTYFQNEAQLDKSGLPSDRFFAERPEGSVSTLKIQRTQQEDSAVYLCASTPPSGGGLTDTQYFGPGTRLTVL.